This is a list of T cell receptor beta chains from one sample in a study of beta chain features in type 1 diabetes. Profiling relied on immunoSEQ multiplex PCR, and the TCRdb table lists in-frame clones only, not all of them. The sample has a few hundred thousand clones, around 12% seen once. Material: naive CD4+ T cells from blood. The receptors stem from a young woman with type 1 diabetes. Each CDR3 is given with its conserved first and last residue. D genes are given only for firm matches. Size is stated for part of the rows, as once, few or many counts, or as a class when the clone is expanded.

TRBV4-3,TRBD2,few,TRBJ2-3,CASSQNLGAGYTDTQYF,TGCGCCAGCAGCCAAAACTTAGGAGCGGGATACACAGATACGCAGTATTTT
TRBV6-6,TRBD1,few,TRBJ1-6,CAYRGGLNSPLHF,TGTGCCTACAGGGGGGGGCTTAATTCACCCCTCCACTTT
TRBV10-3,TRBD2,.,TRBJ2-3,CAIKLAENSNTQYF,TGTGCCATCAAGCTAGCGGAGAACTCTAATACGCAGTATTTT
TRBV11-2,.,.,TRBJ2-7,CASSPAGLGEQYF,TGTGCCAGCAGCCCCGCGGGGCTGGGCGAGCAGTACTTC
TRBV18,.,.,TRBJ1-2,CASSPRDLGYGYTF,TGTGCCAGCTCACCCAGAGACTTGGGCTATGGCTACACCTTC
TRBV7-9,TRBD1,.,TRBJ1-2,CASSPRIRQGDYGYTF,TGTGCCAGCAGCCCGAGGATAAGACAGGGCGACTATGGCTACACCTTC
TRBV4-2,TRBD1,few,TRBJ1-5,CASSQGTQDRPFF,TGTGCCAGCAGCCAAGGGACGCAGGACAGGCCTTTTTTT
TRBV7-8,.,.,TRBJ2-7,CASSLDQGFWNEQYF,TGTGCCAGCAGCTTAGATCAGGGGTTTTGGAACGAGCAGTACTTC
TRBV15,TRBD2,.,TRBJ2-1,CATSSRGRAGFF,TGTGCCACCAGCTCCCGGGGGAGGGCGGGGTTCTTC
TRBV5-1,.,.,TRBJ1-2,CASSDQVYGYTF,TGCGCCAGCAGCGATCAGGTCTATGGCTACACCTTC
TRBV4-2,TRBD2,.,TRBJ2-1,CASSQPSGSSYNEQFF,TGTGCCAGCAGCCAACCAAGCGGGAGCTCCTACAATGAGCAGTTCTTC
TRBV11-2,.,few,TRBJ2-1,CASSLGGTSYNEQFF,TGTGCCAGCAGCCTTGGCGGTACAAGCTACAATGAGCAGTTCTTC
TRBV7-9,.,.,TRBJ2-7,CATGQRPYEQYF,TGTGCCACCGGACAGCGTCCCTACGAGCAGTACTTC
TRBV6-5,.,.,TRBJ2-1,CASSYSDKAYNEQFF,TGTGCCAGCAGTTATTCCGACAAGGCATACAATGAGCAGTTCTTC
TRBV7-2,.,few,TRBJ2-3,CASSQGLVTDTQYF,TGTGCCAGCAGCCAGGGACTGGTAACAGATACGCAGTATTTT
TRBV5-6,.,.,TRBJ2-6,CASHKGLTGANVLTF,TGTGCCAGCCACAAGGGGTTAACTGGGGCCAACGTCCTGACTTTC
TRBV18,TRBD2,.,TRBJ2-5,CASSPTGTSGGGAQYF,TGTGCCAGCTCACCCACAGGGACTAGCGGCGGAGGGGCCCAGTACTTC
TRBV5-1,TRBD1,.,TRBJ2-7,CASSLGQGASSYEQYF,TGCGCCAGCAGCTTGGGTCAGGGGGCGAGCTCCTACGAGCAGTACTTC
TRBV5-1,TRBD2,.,TRBJ2-7,CASSGTSGNYEQYF,TGCGCCAGCAGCGGGACTAGCGGGAACTACGAGCAGTACTTC
TRBV5-1,TRBD2,few,TRBJ2-5,CASSLVPSGGRAETQYF,TGCGCCAGCAGCTTGGTCCCTAGCGGGGGACGGGCGGAGACCCAGTACTTC
TRBV29-1,TRBD1,.,TRBJ1-1,CSVTRQGLNTEAFF,TGCAGCGTCACCAGACAGGGGTTGAACACTGAAGCTTTCTTT
TRBV9,.,few,TRBJ2-5,CASSVGASRETQYF,TGTGCCAGCAGCGTAGGGGCCTCAAGGGAGACCCAGTACTTC